The present TCR beta chain was sequenced within a study of blood T cell repertoires in COVID-19. For the study at large: The origin of the acute and convalescent COVID-19 samples was the United States, Italy and Spain. Sources were T cells, B-cell-depleted T cells, or PBMCs; the material itself was cDNA or gDNA.

Authors' processing steps: Reference gene primers were amplified, and this amplification served to estimate nucleated cell counts. Produced via immunoSEQ multiplex PCR; TCRdb's table is partial and in-frame only. The DNA gave D and trimming, while V, J and clone size come from that table. This sample has about 200,000 clones, with roughly 85% found just once. Trimming cost V 4 bases and J 9 bases, with 17 bases left between them. Germline lookup yields CDR1 SGHKS and CDR2 YYEKEE (reference sequence). The CDR3 length is 15 residues. The sequence came from a man in his sixties with active or convalescent COVID-19. V and J are TRBV5-5 and TRBJ1-6; D is possibly TRBD1 (6 bases). Sequences were obtained from peripheral blood. CDR3 bases: TGTGCCAGCAGCCTGGAGGGGGTAGGTGGTTCACCCCTCCACTTT. Its protein is CASSLEGVGGSPLHF.